This T cell receptor (beta chain) was retrieved from a study of cytomegalovirus exposure and HLA in healthy donors. V was cut by 0 bases and J by 2 bases, with 13 bases left in between. The CDR3 is 16 amino acids. Germline CDR1 SGDLS, CDR2 YYNGEE. Both 60 Vbeta primers and 13 Jbeta primers went into the PCR. TCRdb's copy holds only in-frame clones and misses some; the assay was immunoSEQ multiplex PCR. The sample has some 60,000 clones; over 75% are singletons. V and J are TRBV9 and TRBJ2-3; maybe TRBD1 (6 bases). Sequencing was carried out using PBMCs. This TCR derives from a male donor in good health and CMV-seronegative. CDR3 bases: TGTGCCAGCAGCGTAGCTCAGGGGATTAACACAGATACGCAGTATTTT. It codes for CASSVAQGINTDTQYF.